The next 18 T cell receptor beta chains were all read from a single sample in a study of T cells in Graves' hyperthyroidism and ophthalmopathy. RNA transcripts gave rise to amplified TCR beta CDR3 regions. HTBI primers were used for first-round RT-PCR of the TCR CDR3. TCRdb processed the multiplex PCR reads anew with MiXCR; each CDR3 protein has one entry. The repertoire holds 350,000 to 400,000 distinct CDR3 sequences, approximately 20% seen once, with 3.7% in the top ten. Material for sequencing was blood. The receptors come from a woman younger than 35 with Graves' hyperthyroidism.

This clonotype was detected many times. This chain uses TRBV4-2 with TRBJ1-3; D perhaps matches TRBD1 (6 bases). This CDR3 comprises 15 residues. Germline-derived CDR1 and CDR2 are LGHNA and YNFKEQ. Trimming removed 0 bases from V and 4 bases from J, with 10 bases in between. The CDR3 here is CASSQDPTGGNTIYF. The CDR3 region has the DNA TGTGCCAGCAGCCAAGATCCTACAGGGGGAAACACCATATATTTT.

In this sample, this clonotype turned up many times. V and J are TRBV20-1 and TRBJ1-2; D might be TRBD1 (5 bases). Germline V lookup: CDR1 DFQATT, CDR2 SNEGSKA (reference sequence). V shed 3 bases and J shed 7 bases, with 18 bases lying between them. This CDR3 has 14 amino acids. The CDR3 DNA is TGCAGTGCTAGGGAGGAGGCAGGGTGGCGTGGCTACACCTTC. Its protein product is CSAREEAGWRGYTF.

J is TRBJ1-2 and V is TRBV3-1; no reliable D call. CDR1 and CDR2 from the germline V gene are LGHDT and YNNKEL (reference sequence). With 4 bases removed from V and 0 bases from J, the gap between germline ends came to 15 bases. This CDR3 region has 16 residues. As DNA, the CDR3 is TGTGCCAGCAGCCCCCCCTACAGAGGAGCTAACTATGGCTACACCTTC. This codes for CASSPPYRGANYGYTF.

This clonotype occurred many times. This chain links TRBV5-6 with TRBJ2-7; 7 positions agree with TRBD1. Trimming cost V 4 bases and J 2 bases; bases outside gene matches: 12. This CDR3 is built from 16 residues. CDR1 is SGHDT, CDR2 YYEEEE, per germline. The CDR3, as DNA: TGTGCCAGCAGCCCGGCGTACAGGGGTGGCACCTACGAGCAGTACTTC. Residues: CASSPAYRGGTYEQYF.

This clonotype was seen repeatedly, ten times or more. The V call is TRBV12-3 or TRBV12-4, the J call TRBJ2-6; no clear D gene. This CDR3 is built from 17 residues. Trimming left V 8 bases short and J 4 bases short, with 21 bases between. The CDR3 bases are TGTGCCAGCCAACAAACGTCCCGGGCGCGCGGGGCCAACGTCCTGACTTTC. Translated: CASQQTSRARGANVLTF.

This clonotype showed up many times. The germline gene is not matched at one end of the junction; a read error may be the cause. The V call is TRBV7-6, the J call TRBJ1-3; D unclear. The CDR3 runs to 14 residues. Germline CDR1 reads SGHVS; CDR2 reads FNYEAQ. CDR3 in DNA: TGTGCCAGCAGCCCCTTGGGCACTGGAGACACCATATATTTT. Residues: CASSPLGTGDTIYF.

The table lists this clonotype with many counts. In nucleotides, the CDR3 is TGTGCCAGCAGCTTAGCCAGTTTCTACGAGCAGTACTTC. Encoded protein: CASSLASFYEQYF. This chain connects TRBV7-9 to TRBJ2-7; D call uncertain. CDR1 and CDR2 from the germline V gene are SEHNR and FQNEAQ (reference sequence). V lost 0 bases and J 3 bases, leaving 6 bases between the germline ends. There are 13 residues in the CDR3.

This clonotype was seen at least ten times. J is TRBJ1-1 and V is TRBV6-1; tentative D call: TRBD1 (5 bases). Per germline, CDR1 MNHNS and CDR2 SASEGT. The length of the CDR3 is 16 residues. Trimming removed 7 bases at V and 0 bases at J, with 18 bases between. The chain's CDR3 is CASKGVSAGLNTEAFF. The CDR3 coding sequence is TGTGCCAGCAAAGGGGTGAGTGCGGGCTTGAACACTGAAGCTTTCTTT.

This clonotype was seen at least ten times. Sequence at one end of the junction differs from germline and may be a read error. For the CDR3, the DNA is TGTGCCAGCCGAGGTGTAATGCGATCCCCGAACGCTGAAGCTTTCTTT. Translating it yields CASRGVMRSPNAEAFF. The rearrangement uses TRBV6-1 and TRBJ1-1; D ambiguous. Germline lookup yields CDR1 MNHNS and CDR2 SASEGT. This CDR3 has 16 amino acids.

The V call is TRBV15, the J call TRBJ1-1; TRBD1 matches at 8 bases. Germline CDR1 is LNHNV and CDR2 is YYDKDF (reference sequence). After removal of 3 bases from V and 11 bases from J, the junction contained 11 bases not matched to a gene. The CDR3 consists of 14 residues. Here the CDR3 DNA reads TGTGCCACCAGCAGGGCATATGGACAGGGTTTGGCTTTCTTT. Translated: CATSRAYGQGLAFF.

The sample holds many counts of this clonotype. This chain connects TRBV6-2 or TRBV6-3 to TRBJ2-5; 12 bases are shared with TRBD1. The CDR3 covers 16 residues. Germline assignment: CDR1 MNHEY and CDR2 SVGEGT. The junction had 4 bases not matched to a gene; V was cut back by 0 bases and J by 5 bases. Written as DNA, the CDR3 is TGTGCCAGCAGTTACTCGGGACAGGGGGCGCCGGAGACCCAGTACTTC. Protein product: CASSYSGQGAPETQYF.

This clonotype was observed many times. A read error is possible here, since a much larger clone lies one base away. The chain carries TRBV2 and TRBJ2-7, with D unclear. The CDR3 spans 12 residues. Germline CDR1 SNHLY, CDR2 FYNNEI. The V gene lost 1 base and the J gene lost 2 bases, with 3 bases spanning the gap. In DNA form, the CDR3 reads TGTGCCAGCAGTGAAGGCACCTACGAGCAGTACTTC. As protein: CASSEGTYEQYF.

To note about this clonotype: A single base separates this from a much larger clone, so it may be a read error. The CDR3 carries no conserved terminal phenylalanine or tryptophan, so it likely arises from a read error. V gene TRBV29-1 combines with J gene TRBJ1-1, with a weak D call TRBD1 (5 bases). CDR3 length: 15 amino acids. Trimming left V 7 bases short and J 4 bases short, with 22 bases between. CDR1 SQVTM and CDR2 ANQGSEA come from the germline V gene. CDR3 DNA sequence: TGCAGCGGCGGGGACTGGCGGGGTGTCGGCACTGAAGCTTTCGTT. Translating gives CSGGDWRGVGTEAFV.

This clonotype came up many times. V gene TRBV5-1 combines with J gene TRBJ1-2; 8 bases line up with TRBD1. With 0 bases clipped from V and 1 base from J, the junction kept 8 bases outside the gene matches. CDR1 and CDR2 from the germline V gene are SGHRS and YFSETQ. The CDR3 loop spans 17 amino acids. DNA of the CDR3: TGCGCCAGCAGCTTGGTACCGACAGGGGCGAATAACTATGGCTACACCTTC. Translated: CASSLVPTGANNYGYTF.

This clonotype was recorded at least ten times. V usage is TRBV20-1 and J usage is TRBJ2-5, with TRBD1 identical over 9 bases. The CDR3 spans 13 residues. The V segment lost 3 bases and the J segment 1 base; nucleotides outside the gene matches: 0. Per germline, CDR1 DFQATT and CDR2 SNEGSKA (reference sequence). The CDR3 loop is CSARTGGQETQYF. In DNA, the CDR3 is TGCAGTGCTAGGACAGGGGGCCAAGAGACCCAGTACTTC.

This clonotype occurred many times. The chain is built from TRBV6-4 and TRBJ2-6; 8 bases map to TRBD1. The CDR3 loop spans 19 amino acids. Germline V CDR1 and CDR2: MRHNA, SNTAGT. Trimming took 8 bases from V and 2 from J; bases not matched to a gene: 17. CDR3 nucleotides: TGTGCCAGCTTCCTACCCTACGGACAGGGCGGAACTGGGGCCAACGTCCTGACTTTC. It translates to CASFLPYGQGGTGANVLTF.

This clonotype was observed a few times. CDR3 DNA sequence: TGTGCCAGCTCACCACCGGCAGCCTCCTACGAGCAGTACTTC. Translated: CASSPPAASYEQYF. This chain links TRBV18 with TRBJ2-7, with D hard to call. The CDR3 has 14 residues. In germline, CDR1 is KGHSH, CDR2 LQKENI. The V end was cut by 0 bases, the J end by 0 bases, with 6 bases between.

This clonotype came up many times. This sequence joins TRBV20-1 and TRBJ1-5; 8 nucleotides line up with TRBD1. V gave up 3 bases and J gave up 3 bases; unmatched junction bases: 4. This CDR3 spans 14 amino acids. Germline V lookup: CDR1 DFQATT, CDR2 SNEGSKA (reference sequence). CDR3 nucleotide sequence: TGCAGTGCTAGTTCGCAGGGGGCCAATCAGCCCCAGCATTTT. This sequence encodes CSASSQGANQPQHF.